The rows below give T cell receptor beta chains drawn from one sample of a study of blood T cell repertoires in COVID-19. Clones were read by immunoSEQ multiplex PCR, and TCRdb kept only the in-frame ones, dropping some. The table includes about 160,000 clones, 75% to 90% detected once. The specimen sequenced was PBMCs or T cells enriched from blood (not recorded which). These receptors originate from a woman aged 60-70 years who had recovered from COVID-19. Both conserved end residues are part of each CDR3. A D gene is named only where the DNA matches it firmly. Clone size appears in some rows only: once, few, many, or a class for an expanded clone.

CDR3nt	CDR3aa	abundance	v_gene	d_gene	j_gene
TGCGCCAGCAGTGACCTGAGACAGGAAGACACAGATACGCAGTATTTT	CASSDLRQEDTDTQYF	NA	TRBV10-1	NA	TRBJ2-3
TGTGCCAGCAGCCCGGGACTAGCGGGGGTTCAAGAGACCCAGTACTTC	CASSPGLAGVQETQYF	NA	TRBV11-3	TRBD2	TRBJ2-5
TGCGCCAGCAGCCAAGGTCCAGGACAGGGGGCACGTCAGCCCCAGCATTTT	CASSQGPGQGARQPQHF	once	TRBV4-1	TRBD1	TRBJ1-5
TGTGCCAGCAGCGCACTTAGCGGGGGTACGCAGTATTTT	CASSALSGGTQYF	NA	TRBV7-2	TRBD2	TRBJ2-3
TGTGCCACCAGTGCTGCGGACAGCACTGAAGCTTTCTTT	CATSAADSTEAFF	NA	TRBV24-1	NA	TRBJ1-1
TGTGCCAGCAGTGAAAGACAGGGACTGTTTTTT	CASSERQGLFF	NA	TRBV6-1	TRBD1	TRBJ1-4
TGTGCCAGCAGCTTAGTAAACACCGGGGAGCTGTTTTTT	CASSLVNTGELFF	NA	TRBV11-3	NA	TRBJ2-2
TGTGCCTGGAGTGTAGGACTCAGCTATGGCTACACCTTC	CAWSVGLSYGYTF	NA	TRBV30	NA	TRBJ1-2
TGCGCCAGCAGCGCCGGGACAGGGAATATTTACGCTTTCTTT	CASSAGTGNIYAFF	NA	TRBV5-1	TRBD1	TRBJ1-1
TGTGCCAGCAGTGAATATACAGGAAGCTCCTACAATGAGCAGTTCTTC	CASSEYTGSSYNEQFF	NA	TRBV25-1	NA	TRBJ2-1
TGCGCCAGCAGCTTGGATAGCAGGGGGAACACTGAAGCTTTCTTT	CASSLDSRGNTEAFF	NA	TRBV5-1	NA	TRBJ1-1
TGTGCCAGCAGTAGCTCCGGGACAGTGAATGAAAAACTGTTTTTT	CASSSSGTVNEKLFF	NA	TRBV6-2/TRBV6-3	TRBD1	TRBJ1-4
TGCGCCAGCAGCCAAGAGGGAGGATCAGATACGCAGTATTTT	CASSQEGGSDTQYF	NA	TRBV4-1	NA	TRBJ2-3
TGTGCCAGCAGCTTAGGAGGGGGCGTGGGCACTGAAGCTTTCTTT	CASSLGGGVGTEAFF	NA	TRBV11-2	TRBD1	TRBJ1-1
TGTGCCAGCAGCCAAACGGGACAGGGGGCCCCCTACGAGCAGTACTTC	CASSQTGQGAPYEQYF	NA	TRBV14	TRBD1	TRBJ2-7
TGTGCCTGGAGTGTATTGTTATACAGGAATTCACCCCTCCACTTT	CAWSVLLYRNSPLHF	NA	TRBV30	NA	TRBJ1-6
TGCGCCAGCAGCCCCCGACAGGAAAACACTGAAGCTTTCTTT	CASSPRQENTEAFF	NA	TRBV5-1	NA	TRBJ1-1
TGTGCCACGAACTCCGGGACTAGCAAAAACATTCAGTACTTC	CATNSGTSKNIQYF	NA	TRBV6-5	TRBD2	TRBJ2-4
TGTGCCAGCAGTTTATCGAGGTCCTACGAGCAGTACTTC	CASSLSRSYEQYF	NA	TRBV12-3/TRBV12-4	NA	TRBJ2-7
TGTGCCAGCAGCTTGGGGACAGGGTCCGGGGAGCTGTTTTTT	CASSLGTGSGELFF	NA	TRBV5-5	TRBD1	TRBJ2-2
TGTGCCACCAGTGACCCGTCTGCAGGGAATGGCTACACCTTC	CATSDPSAGNGYTF	few	TRBV24-1	NA	TRBJ1-2
TGTGCCAGCAGCTTAAGCGGGGGGCCCGGGGATACGCAGTATTTT	CASSLSGGPGDTQYF	few	TRBV7-8	TRBD2	TRBJ2-3
TGTGCCAGCTCGCCGAACCGGGACAGTTCCTCAGGCTACACCTTC	CASSPNRDSSSGYTF	NA	TRBV18	TRBD1	TRBJ1-2
TGTGCCAGCAGTCTACAGGGGCGGCATGAGCAGTTCTTC	CASSLQGRHEQFF	NA	TRBV27	TRBD1	TRBJ2-1
TGTGCCAGCAGCGCGACAGTGAACACTGAAGCTTTCTTT	CASSATVNTEAFF	NA	TRBV6-5	NA	TRBJ1-1
TGCGCCAGCAGCACGGGACTAGCGGAATCCTACGAGCAGTACTTC	CASSTGLAESYEQYF	NA	TRBV5-1	TRBD2	TRBJ2-7
TGTGCCAGCAGTGATCTCACAGGGGGCGCAGCCAAAAACATTCAGTACTTC	CASSDLTGGAAKNIQYF	once	TRBV2	TRBD1	TRBJ2-4
TGTGCCAGCAGCTTGCAACAGGGATGGGGCACTGAAGCTTTCTTT	CASSLQQGWGTEAFF	NA	TRBV5-5	NA	TRBJ1-1
TGTGCCAGCAGCCCAGGGACAGGGCCTGGAAACACCATATATTTT	CASSPGTGPGNTIYF	NA	TRBV5-4	TRBD1	TRBJ1-3
TGTGCCAGCAGTTTATCAAAACAGGGCGCAGCTTTCTTT	CASSLSKQGAAFF	NA	TRBV27	NA	TRBJ1-1
TGTGCCAGCAGCGTCCTAGAACATGATGTCGGGGAGCTGTTTTTT	CASSVLEHDVGELFF	many	TRBV9	NA	TRBJ2-2
TGTGCCAGCAGCCACTCCGAGACCCAGTACTTC	CASSHSETQYF	NA	TRBV3-1/TRBV3-2	NA	TRBJ2-5
TGTGCCAGCAGCTATACTAGCGGGGTCGGTGAGCAGTTCTTC	CASSYTSGVGEQFF	NA	TRBV6-5	TRBD2	TRBJ2-1
TGTGCCAGCTCCGAGATAGGAAACACCATATATTTT	CASSEIGNTIYF	NA	TRBV18	NA	TRBJ1-3
TGCGCCAGCAGCTCTCCGGGACACCAGGGCACTGAAGCTTTCTTT	CASSSPGHQGTEAFF	NA	TRBV5-1	NA	TRBJ1-1
TGTGCCAGCTCACCACAAGCTAGCAATCAGCCCCAGCATTTT	CASSPQASNQPQHF	NA	TRBV18	NA	TRBJ1-5
TGTGCCAGCAGCCCAGGGGCTCTGGCGGACACTGAAGCTTTCTTT	CASSPGALADTEAFF	NA	TRBV5-6	NA	TRBJ1-1
TGTGCCAGCAGTGAACTACAGTTTGTCGGCTACGAGCAGTACTTC	CASSELQFVGYEQYF	NA	TRBV2	NA	TRBJ2-7
TGCGCCAGCAGCTTTTCCGGGACAGGGGGTTTCGAGCAGTACTTC	CASSFSGTGGFEQYF	NA	TRBV5-1	TRBD1	TRBJ2-7
TGTGCCAGCAGTGAAAGGATGGCGGGTGGTAATTCACCCCTCCACTTT	CASSERMAGGNSPLHF	NA	TRBV2	NA	TRBJ1-6
TGCGCCAGCAGCTTGGAAGGGGACTATGGCTACACCTTC	CASSLEGDYGYTF	NA	TRBV5-1	NA	TRBJ1-2
TGTGCCAGCAGTTTATCCGGGACAGGGGGGACCGGGGAGCTGTTTTTT	CASSLSGTGGTGELFF	NA	TRBV27	TRBD1	TRBJ2-2
TGTGCTAGTGGTCCGGGACAGATGAACACTGAAGCTTTCTTT	CASGPGQMNTEAFF	NA	TRBV12-5	TRBD1	TRBJ1-1
TGTGCCAGCAGCCTGACAGGGTCGGAGACCCAGTACTTC	CASSLTGSETQYF	NA	TRBV12-3/TRBV12-4	TRBD1	TRBJ2-5
TGTGCCAGCAGTATCAGGGGGGAGAACACCGGGGAGCTGTTTTTT	CASSIRGENTGELFF	NA	TRBV6-4	NA	TRBJ2-2
TGTGCCAGCTCGCAACAGGTCTCTGGAAACACCATATATTTT	CASSQQVSGNTIYF	NA	TRBV18	NA	TRBJ1-3
TGTGCCAGCAGCTTAACGGGACAGGAAGCTTTCTTT	CASSLTGQEAFF	NA	TRBV7-3	TRBD1	TRBJ1-1
TGTGCCAGCAGTGCAGCCGGTACGCAGTATTTT	CASSAAGTQYF	NA	TRBV2	NA	TRBJ2-3
TGTGCCAGCAGTTTGGGACAGGGGGTTGGAGGCTACACCTTC	CASSLGQGVGGYTF	NA	TRBV2	TRBD1	TRBJ1-2
TGTGCCAGCAGCGTACTAGCGGGGGGCAGCACAGATACGCAGTATTTT	CASSVLAGGSTDTQYF	once	TRBV9	TRBD2	TRBJ2-3
TGTGCCAGTGGGGTTAGGGCGCTGCGGGGGTTCCAAGAGACCCAGTACTTC	CASGVRALRGFQETQYF	NA	TRBV19	TRBD2	TRBJ2-5
TGTGCCAGCAGTCCATCTGGGGCCAACGTCCTGACTTTC	CASSPSGANVLTF	few	TRBV25-1	NA	TRBJ2-6
TGTGCCATCAGACCCGGACTAGTGTCCTACGAGCAGTACTTC	CAIRPGLVSYEQYF	NA	TRBV10-3	TRBD2	TRBJ2-7